These 11 T cell receptor beta chains originate from one sample sequenced in a study of blood T cells in healthy people across ages. With a J-beta primer mix and a sample-barcoded 5' primer, a second PCR ran 7 to 11 cycles. TCRdb re-called the 5' RACE reads through MiXCR, storing one row per CDR3 protein. This table has about 1 million distinct CDR3 sequences, more than 40% appearing once. Material for sequencing was blood. The receptors stem from a woman aged 55-70 years in good health.

This clonotype was found many times. The V call is TRBV4-2, the J call TRBJ2-7; 9 nucleotides match TRBD2. Trimming at V came to 3 bases and at J to 2 bases, leaving 2 bases not matched to a gene. This CDR3 is built from 14 residues. Per the germline V gene, CDR1 is LGHNA and CDR2 is YNFKEQ. Here the CDR3 reads CASSHPSGAYEQYF. The CDR3 DNA reads TGTGCCAGCAGCCACCCTAGCGGGGCCTACGAGCAGTACTTC.

The gene calls are TRBV6-1 and TRBJ2-7; 7 positions agree with TRBD1. The germline CDR1 and CDR2 sequences are MNHNS and SASEGT. V lost 9 bases, J lost 2 bases, and 4 bases stayed unmatched. The CDR3 sequence is 12 residues long. The CDR3 bases are TGTGCCAGTTGGGACAGCCCCTACGAGCAGTACTTC. Its protein is CASWDSPYEQYF.

The chain has TRBV5-1 and TRBJ2-5; 14 nucleotides agree with TRBD2. This CDR3 contains 17 residues. CDR1 and CDR2 (germline): SGHRS, YFSETQ. V lost 4 bases, J lost 5 bases, and 10 bases stayed unmatched. The DNA of the CDR3 is TGCGCCAGCAGCCCCGGACTAGCGGGAGGCCCACGGGAGACCCAGTACTTC. It encodes CASSPGLAGGPRETQYF.

For this clonotype: Since no conserved phenylalanine or tryptophan closes the CDR3, a read error is the likely cause. The J gene is TRBJ2-4, the V gene TRBV2, with D unclear. The CDR3 has 13 amino acids. V dropped 9 bases and J dropped 2 bases, with 11 bases sitting between them. CDR1 SNHLY and CDR2 FYNNEI come from the germline V gene. The CDR3: CASKQEPKNIQYV. The CDR3 DNA sequence: TGTGCCAGTAAACAAGAACCCAAAAACATTCAGTACGTC.

This clonotype occurred a few times. The CDR3 bases are TGCGCCAGCAGCGTCTTAGCGGGCACCTACGAGCAGTACTTC. It is translated as CASSVLAGTYEQYF. The chain employs TRBV5-1 and TRBJ2-7; TRBD2 agrees at 7 bases. The ends lost 4 bases at V and 2 bases at J; junction bases unmatched: 6. The CDR3 consists of 14 residues. From germline, CDR1 is SGHRS and CDR2 YFSETQ.

V usage is TRBV5-1 and J usage is TRBJ2-5, with D uncertain. V shed 0 bases and J shed 11 bases, with 14 bases lying between them. Germline lookup yields CDR1 SGHRS and CDR2 YFSETQ. The length of the CDR3 is 13 residues. The CDR3 region is CASSLVGPLEQYF. In DNA form, the CDR3 reads TGCGCCAGCAGCTTGGTAGGGCCCCTGGAGCAGTACTTC. Using reference TRBV5-1 and TRBJ2-5 for the parts outside the CDR3, the full variable domain is KAGVTQTPRYLIKTRGQQVTLSCSPISGHRSVSWYQQTPGQGLQFLFEYFSETQRNKGNFPGRFSGRQFSNSRSEMNVSTLELGDSALYLCASSLVGPLEQYFGPGTRLLVL.

This clonotype was seen only a few times. This chain connects TRBV5-1 to TRBJ2-5; 9 bases map to TRBD2. CDR3 length: 17 residues. V shed 3 bases and J 3 bases; nucleotides not matched to a gene: 12. Germline V CDR1 and CDR2: SGHRS, YFSETQ. CDR3 DNA sequence: TGCGCCAGCAGCTCTGGTCCGGCTAGCGGGATGAAAGAGACCCAGTACTTC. Encoded protein: CASSSGPASGMKETQYF.

The CDR3 is CASSFSPNTGELFF. In nucleotides, the CDR3 is TGTGCCAGCAGCTTTTCCCCGAACACCGGGGAGCTGTTTTTT. The J gene is TRBJ2-2, the V gene TRBV7-3; D is unresolved. The V and J ends lost 3 bases and 0 bases respectively, with 5 bases between them. Germline V gene lookup returns CDR1 SGHTA and CDR2 FQGTGA. The CDR3 length is 14 residues. Filled out from reference TRBV7-3 and TRBJ2-2, the complete variable domain reads GAGVSQTPSNKVTEKGKYVELRCDPISGHTALYWYRQSLGQGPEFLIYFQGTGAADDSGLPNDRFFAVRPEGSVSTLKIQRTERGDSAVYLCASSFSPNTGELFFGEGSRLTVL.

The rearrangement links TRBV12-3 or TRBV12-4 to TRBJ2-1; TRBD1 might be the D (6 bases). V was cut by 7 bases and J by 2 bases, with 15 bases left in between. The length of the CDR3 is 15 residues. The CDR3 coding sequence is TGTGCCAGCACCTTTGGGGACACAGCCTACAATGAGCAGTTCTTC. This gives the protein CASTFGDTAYNEQFF.

The chain's CDR3 is CASSLLRGAPYNEQFF. As DNA, the CDR3 is TGTGCCAGCAGTTTGCTCCGGGGGGCGCCGTACAATGAGCAGTTCTTC. V gene TRBV27 combines with J gene TRBJ2-1; possibly TRBD2 for D (7 bases). Germline CDR1 is MNHEY and CDR2 is SMNVEV (reference sequence). The CDR3 loop spans 16 amino acids. Trimming left V 3 bases short and J 4 bases short, with 16 bases between.

The V gene is TRBV11-1, the J gene TRBJ1-2; the match to TRBD1 covers 9 bases. This CDR3 region has 14 residues. Germline V gene data show CDR1 as SGHAT and CDR2 as FQDESV (reference sequence). Trimming took 5 bases from V and 4 from J; bases not matched to a gene: 5. The CDR3 nucleotides are TGTGCCAGCAGCCCGACGGACAGGGGCTATGGCTACACCTTC. Translation gives CASSPTDRGYGYTF.